The subject of this entry is one T cell receptor (beta chain). The sample comes from a study of blood T cell repertoires in COVID-19. Study information: Researchers got acute and convalescent COVID-19 samples from the United States, Italy and Spain. T cells, B-cell-depleted T cells, or PBMCs supplied cDNA or gDNA.

Original analysis: Estimates of nucleated cell counts were drawn from the amplification of reference gene primers. TCRdb keeps only in-frame clones here, not all; method: immunoSEQ multiplex PCR. V and J calls and clone size are those listed in that table; D and trimming were worked out from the DNA. The sample records around 200,000 clones, about three quarters being singletons. This sequence was found in a woman older than 75 with active or convalescent COVID-19. Sequencing was done on a sample of peripheral blood.

CDR3 coding DNA: TGTGCCAGCAGTCGAGGGACAGTATCCTACAATGAGCAGTTCTTC. Protein sequence: CASSRGTVSYNEQFF. This chain joins TRBV27 and TRBJ2-1, with 7 bases fitting TRBD1. This CDR3 has 15 residues. Germline V lookup: CDR1 MNHEY, CDR2 SMNVEV (reference sequence). The junction had 5 bases not matched to a gene; V was cut back by 5 bases and J by 1 base.